The clone carrying this T cell receptor (beta chain) was seen more than once but under ten times. The target antigen is unknown. This record belongs to a study of response to subunit inactivated influenza vaccine. The CDR3 runs to 15 residues. The ends lost 6 bases at V and 4 bases at J; junction bases unmatched: 7. Germline V gene sequence: CDR1 MNHNS, CDR2 SASEGT. TCRdb reprocessed the RT-PCR reads with MiXCR, giving one entry per CDR3 protein. The table records 500,000 to 550,000 distinct CDR3 sequences, 6.5% to 8% of them present only once. Broader study findings: A suggestion made by the authors is that each seasonal influenza vaccination recruits few new T cells.

This rearrangement joins TRBV6-1 to TRBJ2-2, with 8 bases lining up with TRBD1. The material was PBMCs from blood, obtained around 25 months after vaccination. This sequence was found in a man aged 50-75 years who received an inactivated influenza vaccine. For the CDR3, the DNA is TGTGCCAGCAGCGACAGGGGACGGAGCACCGGGGAGCTGTTTTTT. Translated: CASSDRGRSTGELFF.